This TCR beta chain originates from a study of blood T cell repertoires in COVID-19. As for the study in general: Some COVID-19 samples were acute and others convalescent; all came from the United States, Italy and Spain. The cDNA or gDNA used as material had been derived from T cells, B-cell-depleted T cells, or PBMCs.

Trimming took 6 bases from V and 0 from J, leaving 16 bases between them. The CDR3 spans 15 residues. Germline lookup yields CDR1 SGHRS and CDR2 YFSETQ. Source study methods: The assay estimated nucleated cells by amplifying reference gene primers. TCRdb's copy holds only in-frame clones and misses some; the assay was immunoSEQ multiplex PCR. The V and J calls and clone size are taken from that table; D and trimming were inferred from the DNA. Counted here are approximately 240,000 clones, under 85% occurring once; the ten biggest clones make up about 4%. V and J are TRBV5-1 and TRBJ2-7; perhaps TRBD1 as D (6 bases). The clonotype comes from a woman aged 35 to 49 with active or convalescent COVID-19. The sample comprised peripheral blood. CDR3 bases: TGCGCCAGCATCTACGGACAGACCCACTCCTACGAGCAGTACGTC. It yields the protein CASIYGQTHSYEQYV.